This note documents a single T cell receptor beta chain sequence. These data originate in a study of blood T cell repertoires in COVID-19. Study-wide context: The samples span acute and convalescent COVID-19 from the United States, Italy and Spain. PBMCs, B-cell-depleted T cells, or T cells provided the cDNA or gDNA that made up the material.

This table comes from immunoSEQ multiplex PCR, and its TCRdb copy is limited to in-frame clones, with some not included. The table records about 170,000 clones, about 85% of them present only once. Between the trimmed V and J ends, which lost 1 base and 0 bases, there was a span of 6 bases. Germline values: CDR1 SEHNR, CDR2 FQNEAQ (reference sequence). The CDR3 runs to 15 residues. The Seattle patients joined while their infection was active and were tracked longitudinally afterward. The clonotype was recovered from a man at least 80 years old with COVID-19, enrolled during active disease. The rearrangement links TRBV7-9 to TRBJ1-4; no clear D. Sequencing was done on a sample of peripheral blood. This CDR3 is CASSLDGATNEKLFF. Written as DNA, the CDR3 is TGTGCCAGCAGCTTAGACGGAGCAACTAATGAAAAACTGTTTTTT.